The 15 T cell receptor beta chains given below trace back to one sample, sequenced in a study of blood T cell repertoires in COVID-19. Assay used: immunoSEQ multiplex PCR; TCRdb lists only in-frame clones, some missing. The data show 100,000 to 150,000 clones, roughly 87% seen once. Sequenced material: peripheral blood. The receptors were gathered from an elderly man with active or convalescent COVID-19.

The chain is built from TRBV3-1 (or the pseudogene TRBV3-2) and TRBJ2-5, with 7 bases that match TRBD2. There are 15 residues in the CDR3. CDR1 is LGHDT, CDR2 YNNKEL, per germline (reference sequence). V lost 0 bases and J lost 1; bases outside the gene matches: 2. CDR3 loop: CASSQDPGGQETQYF. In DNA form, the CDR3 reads TGTGCCAGCAGCCAAGATCCGGGGGGCCAAGAGACCCAGTACTTC.

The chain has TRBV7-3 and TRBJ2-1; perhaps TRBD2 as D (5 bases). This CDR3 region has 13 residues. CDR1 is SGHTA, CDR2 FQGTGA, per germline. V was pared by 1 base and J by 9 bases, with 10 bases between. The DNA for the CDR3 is TGTGCCAGCAGCTTAAACGGGGTAGCTGAGCAGTTCTTC. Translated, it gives CASSLNGVAEQFF.

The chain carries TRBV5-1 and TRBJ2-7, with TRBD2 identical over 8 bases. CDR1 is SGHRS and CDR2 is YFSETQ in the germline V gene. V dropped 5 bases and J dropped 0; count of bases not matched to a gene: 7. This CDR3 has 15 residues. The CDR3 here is CASRSRREDSYEQYF. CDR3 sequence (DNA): TGCGCCAGCAGGTCCCGGCGGGAGGACTCCTACGAGCAGTACTTC.

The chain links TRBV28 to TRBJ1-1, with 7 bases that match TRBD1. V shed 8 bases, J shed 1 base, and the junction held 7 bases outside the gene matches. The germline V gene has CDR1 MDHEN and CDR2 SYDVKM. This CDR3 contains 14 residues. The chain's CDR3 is CASDRVTGNTEAFF. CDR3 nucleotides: TGTGCCAGCGACAGGGTGACGGGGAACACTGAAGCTTTCTTT.

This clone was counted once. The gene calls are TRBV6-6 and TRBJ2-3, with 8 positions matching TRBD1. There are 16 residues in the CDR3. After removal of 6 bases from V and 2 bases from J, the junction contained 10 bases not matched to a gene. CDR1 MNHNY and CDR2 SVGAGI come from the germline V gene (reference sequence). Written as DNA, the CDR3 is TGTGCCAGCAGCCGAAACCGGACAGGGACCACAGATACGCAGTATTTT. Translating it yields CASSRNRTGTTDTQYF.

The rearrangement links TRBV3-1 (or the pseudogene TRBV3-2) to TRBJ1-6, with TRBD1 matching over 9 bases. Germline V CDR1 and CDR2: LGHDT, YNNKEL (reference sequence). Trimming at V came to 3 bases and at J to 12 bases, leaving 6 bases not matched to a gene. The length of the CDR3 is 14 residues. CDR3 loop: CASSQGDRELPLHF. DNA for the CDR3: TGTGCCAGCAGCCAGGGGGACAGGGAGTTACCCCTCCACTTT.

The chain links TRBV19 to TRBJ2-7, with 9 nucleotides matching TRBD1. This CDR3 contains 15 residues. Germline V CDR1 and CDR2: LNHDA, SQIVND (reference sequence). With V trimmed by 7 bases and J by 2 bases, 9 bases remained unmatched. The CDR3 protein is CASKPGDRAPYEQYF. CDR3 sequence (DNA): TGTGCCAGTAAGCCGGGGGACAGGGCCCCCTACGAGCAGTACTTC.

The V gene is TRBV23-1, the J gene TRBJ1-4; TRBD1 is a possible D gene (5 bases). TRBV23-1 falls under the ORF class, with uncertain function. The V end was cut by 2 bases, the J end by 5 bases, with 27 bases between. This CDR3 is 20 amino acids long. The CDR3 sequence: CASSQIPRDFTSTPNEKLFF. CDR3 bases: TGCGCCAGCAGTCAAATCCCTAGGGACTTCACCTCCACACCGAATGAAAAACTGTTTTTT.

Written as DNA, the CDR3 is TGTGCCAGCAGCCCTACTAGCCGCAATGAGCAGTTCTTC. This codes for CASSPTSRNEQFF. The gene calls are TRBV12-3 or TRBV12-4 and TRBJ2-1; TRBD2 is a possible D gene (6 bases). Trimming cost V 6 bases and J 6 bases, with 12 bases left between them. The CDR3 is 13 amino acids.

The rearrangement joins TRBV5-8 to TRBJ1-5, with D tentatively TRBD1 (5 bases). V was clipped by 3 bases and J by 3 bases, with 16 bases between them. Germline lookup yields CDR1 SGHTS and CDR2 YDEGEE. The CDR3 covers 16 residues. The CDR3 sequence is CASSWGDRAPNQPQHF. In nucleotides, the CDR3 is TGTGCCAGCAGCTGGGGGGACCGGGCGCCCAATCAGCCCCAGCATTTT.

The CDR3 region has the DNA TGTGCCAGCAGCCAAGGGGAGGCTAACTATGGCTACACCTTC. This translates into CASSQGEANYGYTF. J is TRBJ1-2 and V is TRBV4-2; D uncertain. CDR3 length: 14 amino acids. V was clipped by 1 base and J by 0 bases, with 6 bases between them. Germline loops: CDR1 LGHNA, CDR2 YNFKEQ.

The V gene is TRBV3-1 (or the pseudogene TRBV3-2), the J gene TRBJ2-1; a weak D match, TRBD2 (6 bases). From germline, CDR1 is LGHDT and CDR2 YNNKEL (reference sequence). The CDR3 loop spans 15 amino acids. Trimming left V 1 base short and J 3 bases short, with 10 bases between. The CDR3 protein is CASSQGRGSYNEQFF. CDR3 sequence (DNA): TGTGCCAGCAGCCAAGGGAGGGGCAGCTACAATGAGCAGTTCTTC.

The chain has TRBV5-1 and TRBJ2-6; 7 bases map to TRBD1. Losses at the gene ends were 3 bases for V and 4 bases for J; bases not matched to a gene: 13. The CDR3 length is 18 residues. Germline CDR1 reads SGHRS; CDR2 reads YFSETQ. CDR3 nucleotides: TGCGCCAGCAGCTCTGACAGGGTGAATAAGGAAGGGGCCAACGTCCTGACTTTC. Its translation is CASSSDRVNKEGANVLTF.

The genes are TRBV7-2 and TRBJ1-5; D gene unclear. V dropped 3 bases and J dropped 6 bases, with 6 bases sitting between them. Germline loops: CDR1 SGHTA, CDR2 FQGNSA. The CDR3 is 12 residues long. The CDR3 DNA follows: TGTGCCAGCAGCTTTTCGGGTCAGCCCCAGCATTTT. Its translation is CASSFSGQPQHF.

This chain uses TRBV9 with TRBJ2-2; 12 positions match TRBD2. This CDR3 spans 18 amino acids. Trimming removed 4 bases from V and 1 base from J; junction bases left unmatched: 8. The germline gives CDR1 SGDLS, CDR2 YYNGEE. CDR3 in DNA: TGTGCCAGCAGCCGCCTAGCGGGGGGGGTTCTGAACACCGGGGAGCTGTTTTTT. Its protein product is CASSRLAGGVLNTGELFF.